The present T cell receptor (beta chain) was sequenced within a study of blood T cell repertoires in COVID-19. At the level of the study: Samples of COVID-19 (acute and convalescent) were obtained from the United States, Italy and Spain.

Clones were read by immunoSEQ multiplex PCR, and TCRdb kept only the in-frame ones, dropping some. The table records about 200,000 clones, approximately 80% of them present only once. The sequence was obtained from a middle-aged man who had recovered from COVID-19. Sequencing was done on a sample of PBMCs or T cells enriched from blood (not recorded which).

CDR3: CASSRDRGYEQYF. As DNA, the CDR3 is TGTGCCAGCAGCCGGGACAGGGGATACGAGCAGTACTTC. The rearrangement links TRBV27 to TRBJ2-7; 10 nucleotides line up with TRBD1. CDR3 length equals 13 residues. Unmatched junction bases numbered 3, after V lost 6 bases and J lost 4 bases. CDR1 and CDR2 (germline): MNHEY, SMNVEV (reference sequence).